What follows describes a single TCR beta chain. Its antigen is as yet unknown. The data belong to a study of graft-versus-host responses after intestinal transplantation. Study-level findings and limits: Early declines in HvG clones that occurred post-transplant were associated with peak circulating GvH clone levels.

Assay: immunoSEQ multiplex PCR; the TCRdb copy retains only in-frame clones and omits some. The data hold about 110,000 clones, with 90% to 95% observed a single time. The source material was unstimulated CD8+ T cells sorted from spleen or lymph node cells, sampled before transplant. The receptor comes from a human donor who was the organ donor for an intestinal transplant.

CDR3 region: CASSVRFRTSEIYEQYF. Written as DNA, the CDR3 is TGTGCCAGCAGCGTTAGGTTCCGGACTAGCGAGATTTACGAGCAGTACTTC. The rearrangement links TRBV5-5 to TRBJ2-7, with 9 bases identical to TRBD2. J was trimmed by 4 bases and V by 4 bases; bases with no gene match: 15. The length of the CDR3 is 17 residues. Germline V gives CDR1 SGHKS, CDR2 YYEKEE (reference sequence). Drawing the rest from reference TRBV5-5 and TRBJ2-7, the complete variable domain is DAGVTQSPTHLIKTRGQQVTLRCSPISGHKSVSWYQQVLGQGPQFIFQYYEKEERGRGNFPDRFSARQFPNYSSELNVNALLLGDSALYLCASSVRFRTSEIYEQYFGPGTRLTVT.